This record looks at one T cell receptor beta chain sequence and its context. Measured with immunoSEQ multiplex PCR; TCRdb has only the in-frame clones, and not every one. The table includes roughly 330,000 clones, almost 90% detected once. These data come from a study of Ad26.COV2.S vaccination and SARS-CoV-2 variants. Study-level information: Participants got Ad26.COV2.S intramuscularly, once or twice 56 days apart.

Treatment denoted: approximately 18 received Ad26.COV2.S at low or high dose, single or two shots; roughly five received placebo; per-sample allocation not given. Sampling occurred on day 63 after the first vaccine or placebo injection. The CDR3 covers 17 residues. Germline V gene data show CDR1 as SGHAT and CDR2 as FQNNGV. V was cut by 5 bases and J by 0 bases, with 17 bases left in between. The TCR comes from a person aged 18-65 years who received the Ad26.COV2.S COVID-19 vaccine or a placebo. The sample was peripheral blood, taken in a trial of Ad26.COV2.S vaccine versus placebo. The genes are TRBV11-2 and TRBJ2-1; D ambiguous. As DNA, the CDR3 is TGTGCCAGCAGCCCCGACGGCTGGAAAATCTCCTACAATGAGCAGTTCTTC. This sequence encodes CASSPDGWKISYNEQFF.